Listed below are T cell receptor beta chains from one sample, sequenced in a study of STAT3 mutations in large granular lymphocyte leukemia. Generated by immunoSEQ multiplex PCR, the TCRdb table keeps only in-frame clones and is missing some. The sample lists 10,000 to 15,000 clones; roughly 90% were seen once. The sample comprised peripheral blood mononuclear cells. The origin of the receptors is a man aged 35 to 55 with T-cell large granular lymphocyte leukemia. Some clones in this sample may be carry-over from other donors' samples. The CDR3 runs from the conserved cysteine through the conserved F or W. The D gene is left open where the match is weak. Expanded clones get a size class; other rows say once, few or many, or leave the size out.

d_call: .; clone_size: .; j_call: TRBJ2-7; v_call: TRBV7-8; cdr3_aa: CASSLGSGSYEQYF; cdr3_nt: TGTGCCAGCAGCTTAGGTTCGGGGTCCTACGAGCAGTACTTC
d_call: TRBD1; clone_size: .; j_call: TRBJ2-3; v_call: TRBV5-6; cdr3_aa: CASRTGTGSDTQYF; cdr3_nt: TGTGCCAGCAGGACCGGGACAGGGTCTGATACGCAGTATTTT
d_call: TRBD1; clone_size: .; j_call: TRBJ1-2; v_call: TRBV10-1; cdr3_aa: CASSPDREGYGYTF; cdr3_nt: TGCGCCAGCAGTCCGGACAGGGAGGGCTATGGCTACACCTTC
d_call: TRBD1; clone_size: .; j_call: TRBJ1-2; v_call: TRBV15; cdr3_aa: CATSRDRGRTGGYTF; cdr3_nt: TGTGCCACCAGCAGAGATCGGGGACGGACAGGGGGCTACACCTTC
d_call: .; clone_size: .; j_call: TRBJ1-2; v_call: TRBV7-9; cdr3_aa: CASSPPWVEGYTF; cdr3_nt: TGTGCCAGCAGCCCACCATGGGTGGAGGGCTACACCTTC
d_call: TRBD2; clone_size: .; j_call: TRBJ2-4; v_call: TRBV7-9; cdr3_aa: CASMASGQDIQYF; cdr3_nt: TGTGCCAGCATGGCTAGCGGGCAGGACATTCAGTACTTC
d_call: .; clone_size: .; j_call: TRBJ2-7; v_call: TRBV7-9; cdr3_aa: CASSSTGRDHEQYF; cdr3_nt: TGTGCCAGCAGCTCAACTGGCAGGGACCACGAGCAGTACTTC
d_call: .; clone_size: once; j_call: TRBJ2-7; v_call: TRBV29-1; cdr3_aa: CSVETGETTYEQYF; cdr3_nt: TGCAGCGTAGAGACAGGAGAGACTACCTACGAGCAGTACTTC
d_call: .; clone_size: .; j_call: TRBJ1-1; v_call: TRBV5-4; cdr3_aa: CASSRWGARTEAFF; cdr3_nt: TGTGCCAGCAGCCGGTGGGGGGCCCGAACTGAAGCTTTCTTT
d_call: .; clone_size: .; j_call: TRBJ1-1; v_call: TRBV19; cdr3_aa: CASSSEDGGGTEAFF; cdr3_nt: TGTGCCAGTAGTTCGGAGGACGGCGGGGGCACTGAAGCTTTCTTT